The 22 T cell receptor beta chains listed next were all sequenced from one sample in a study of blood T cell repertoires in COVID-19. Clones were read by immunoSEQ multiplex PCR, and TCRdb kept only the in-frame ones, dropping some. Altogether approximately 90,000 clones are present, under 85% being singletons, with the ten largest covering around 12%. Sequencing input: peripheral blood. The origin of the receptors is a human donor in a cohort sampled during active COVID-19.

CDR3 coding DNA: TGTGCCAGCAGTTTCCCTAGCGGGGGAGCTAGCACAGATACGCAGTATTTT. Amino acids: CASSFPSGGASTDTQYF. The V and J genes are TRBV28 and TRBJ2-3; 10 positions agree with TRBD2. With 3 bases clipped from V and 0 bases from J, the junction kept 6 bases outside the gene matches. Germline-derived CDR1 and CDR2 are MDHEN and SYDVKM. The CDR3 length is 17 residues.

The rearrangement links TRBV27 to TRBJ2-7; TRBD2 agrees at 7 bases. Germline CDR1 is MNHEY and CDR2 is SMNVEV (reference sequence). The CDR3 runs 17 residues. V lost 6 bases, J lost 3 bases, and 17 bases stayed unmatched. In DNA form, the CDR3 reads TGTGCCAGCAGCCAACGGTGGGGGGGTGGGATGAACTACGAGCAGTACTTC. Amino acid sequence: CASSQRWGGGMNYEQYF.

This clone appeared a few times. The sample contains more than one DNA sequence encoding this CDR3. The chain links TRBV9 to TRBJ2-5, with 11 bases fitting TRBD2. Per the germline V gene, CDR1 is SGDLS and CDR2 is YYNGEE. J gave up 5 bases and V 0 bases, and 0 bases lay outside the gene matches. This CDR3 spans 14 amino acids. The CDR3 sequence: CASSVGLAGETQYF. The DNA for the CDR3 is TGTGCCAGCAGCGTAGGACTAGCGGGGGAGACCCAGTACTTC.

The chain recombines TRBV19 with TRBJ1-2; D may be TRBD1 (5 bases). The CDR3 extends over 13 amino acids. Germline CDR1 reads LNHDA; CDR2 reads SQIVND (reference sequence). V lost 7 bases and J 4 bases, leaving 13 bases between the germline ends. The CDR3 is CASTAGLGYGYTF. CDR3 in DNA: TGTGCCAGTACAGCGGGGCTCGGCTATGGCTACACCTTC.

The chain employs TRBV6-6 and TRBJ2-3; D call uncertain. Between the trimmed V and J ends, which lost 6 bases and 4 bases, there was a span of 14 bases. Germline assignment: CDR1 MNHNY and CDR2 SVGAGI (reference sequence). The CDR3 is made up of 14 amino acids. This CDR3 reads CASSFPQLADTQYF. The CDR3 bases are TGTGCCAGCAGCTTCCCCCAGCTAGCAGATACGCAGTATTTT.

V gene TRBV9 combines with J gene TRBJ2-7; 7 nucleotides match TRBD1. J gave up 3 bases and V 0 bases, and 3 bases lay outside the gene matches. CDR1 SGDLS and CDR2 YYNGEE come from the germline V gene. The CDR3 covers 14 residues. The CDR3 coding sequence is TGTGCCAGCAGCGTAGTTGACAGGGACTACGAGCAGTACTTC. This gives the protein CASSVVDRDYEQYF.

This clone was seen just once. V gene TRBV4-1 combines with J gene TRBJ2-7; the D gene is possibly TRBD1 (5 bases). Germline V gene data show CDR1 as MGHRA and CDR2 as YSYEKL. The V end lost 4 bases, the J end lost 3 bases, and 16 bases lay between the germline ends. This CDR3 spans 15 amino acids. The CDR3 loop reads CASSPLQGVSYEQYF. In DNA, the CDR3 is TGCGCCAGCAGCCCCTTACAAGGGGTGAGCTACGAGCAGTACTTC.

V usage is TRBV7-3 and J usage is TRBJ2-5, with 7 bases lining up with TRBD2. The germline V gene has CDR1 SGHTA and CDR2 FQGTGA. CDR3 length equals 17 residues. Trimming at V came to 2 bases and at J to 2 bases, leaving 11 bases not matched to a gene. Here the CDR3 reads CASSLWPRVSGQETQYF. Here the CDR3 DNA reads TGTGCCAGCAGCTTATGGCCCCGTGTTAGCGGGCAAGAGACCCAGTACTTC.

The rearrangement links TRBV11-1 to TRBJ2-7, with 11 positions matching TRBD1. Per the germline V gene, CDR1 is SGHAT and CDR2 is FQDESV (reference sequence). The CDR3 length is 13 residues. The junction had 3 bases not matched to a gene; V was cut back by 5 bases and J by 6 bases. Written as DNA, the CDR3 is TGTGCCAGCAGCCCCGGGACAGGGGGCGAGCAGTACTTC. Translating it yields CASSPGTGGEQYF.

This rearrangement joins TRBV18 to TRBJ1-3, with 7 bases aligning to TRBD1. V lost 1 base, J lost 5 bases, and 2 bases stayed unmatched. The germline V gene encodes CDR1 KGHSH and CDR2 LQKENI. The length of the CDR3 is 14 residues. The CDR3 DNA is TGTGCCAGCTCACCACAGGGGGCCAGAAACACCATATATTTT. Its protein is CASSPQGARNTIYF.

The rearrangement uses TRBV6-2 or TRBV6-3 and TRBJ1-2; possible D gene TRBD1, 5 bases. V lost 6 bases and J lost 3, with 17 bases in between. This CDR3 region has 15 residues. Germline CDR1 MNHEY, CDR2 SVGEGT. CDR3 in DNA: TGTGCCAGCAGCCTGAGGGACGGACTAGACTATGGCTACACCTTC. Amino acid sequence: CASSLRDGLDYGYTF.

The chain carries TRBV9 and TRBJ2-7; 8 bases fit TRBD1. Unmatched junction bases numbered 13, after V lost 4 bases and J lost 10 bases. The CDR3 consists of 14 residues. The V gene's germline CDR1 is SGDLS and CDR2 YYNGEE. This chain's CDR3 is CASSQGPGGDPQYF. The CDR3 DNA follows: TGTGCCAGCAGCCAGGGTCCAGGGGGCGATCCCCAGTACTTC.

This chain connects TRBV30 to TRBJ2-2, with a tentative D call TRBD1 (5 bases). There are 13 residues in the CDR3. Germline V gene data show CDR1 as GTSNPN and CDR2 as SVGIG (reference sequence). Trimming pared 5 bases from V and 2 bases from J, leaving 9 bases between. DNA of the CDR3: TGTGCCTGGTCAACAGGAAACACCGGGGAGCTGTTTTTT. Its translation is CAWSTGNTGELFF.

This clone occurred a few times. The chain uses TRBV7-8 and TRBJ2-4, with 14 bases lining up with TRBD2. V dropped 5 bases and J dropped 3; count of bases not matched to a gene: 9. Germline V gives CDR1 SGHVS, CDR2 FQNEAQ. This CDR3 is built from 18 residues. This chain's CDR3 is CASSPRTSGRQGKNIQYF. The CDR3 bases are TGTGCCAGCAGCCCGCGGACTAGCGGGAGGCAGGGCAAAAACATTCAGTACTTC.

This clone is a singleton in its sample. The same CDR3 also results from other DNA sequences found in this sample. J is TRBJ2-3 and V is TRBV29-1, with TRBD1 as a possible D gene (5 bases). The length of the CDR3 is 14 residues. V lost 1 base and J 2 bases, leaving 10 bases between the germline ends. CDR1 and CDR2 (germline): SQVTM, ANQGSEA. The CDR3 DNA is TGCAGCGTTGAAGGTCAGGGCTACACAGATACGCAGTATTTT. It yields the protein CSVEGQGYTDTQYF.

This rearrangement joins TRBV7-2 to TRBJ2-7; D uncertain. CDR3 length: 12 residues. Trimming pared 5 bases from V and 0 bases from J, leaving 5 bases between. Per the germline V gene, CDR1 is SGHTA and CDR2 is FQGNSA. CDR3 in DNA: TGTGCCAGCAGCCCAAACTCCTACGAGCAGTACTTC. It specifies CASSPNSYEQYF.

Only a few counts were recorded for this clone. V gene TRBV18 combines with J gene TRBJ2-2; tentatively, D is TRBD1 (5 bases). Germline V gene data show CDR1 as KGHSH and CDR2 as LQKENI. This CDR3 region has 13 residues. Trimming took 2 bases from V and 4 from J, leaving 5 bases between them. The CDR3: CASSPRGTGELFF. CDR3 in DNA: TGTGCCAGCTCACCAAGGGGCACCGGGGAGCTGTTTTTT.

This chain links TRBV5-1 with TRBJ2-6; 11 nucleotides agree with TRBD1. J lost 2 bases, V lost 5 bases, and 6 bases had no gene match. Germline assignment: CDR1 SGHRS and CDR2 YFSETQ. The CDR3 is 17 residues long. The CDR3 loop reads CASRPGTGGPGANVLTF. The CDR3 nucleotides read TGCGCCAGCAGACCCGGGACAGGGGGTCCTGGGGCCAACGTCCTGACTTTC.

The J gene is TRBJ2-1, the V gene TRBV24-1, with TRBD2 identical over 9 bases. CDR1 and CDR2 (germline): KGHDR, SFDVKD. This CDR3 has 13 residues. The V and J ends lost 1 base and 12 bases, in that order; junction bases with no gene match: 3. The CDR3 coding sequence is TGTGCCACCAGTGATTTAAGCGGGAGGCCGCAGTTCTTC. Its translation: CATSDLSGRPQFF.

The chain combines TRBV7-8 with TRBJ1-1; possibly TRBD1 for D (6 bases). Trimming cost V 6 bases and J 0 bases, with 8 bases left between them. The CDR3 spans 13 residues. From germline, CDR1 is SGHVS and CDR2 FQNEAQ. CDR3 sequence (DNA): TGTGCCAGCAGACAGGGTATGAACACTGAAGCTTTCTTT. This gives the protein CASRQGMNTEAFF.

This clone came up a few times. The chain combines TRBV5-1 with TRBJ2-7, with 7 nucleotides matching TRBD2. CDR1 is SGHRS and CDR2 is YFSETQ in the germline V gene. Trimming cost V 3 bases and J 7 bases; bases outside gene matches: 7. The CDR3 has 13 amino acids. CDR3 sequence (DNA): TGCGCCAGCAGCTCCTGGTGGCGGGGGGAGCAGTACTTC. Protein product: CASSSWWRGEQYF.

The chain joins TRBV12-5 to TRBJ1-1, with 9 nucleotides matching TRBD1. The germline V gene encodes CDR1 LGHNT and CDR2 FRNRAP. The junction had 7 bases not matched to a gene; V was cut back by 8 bases and J by 6 bases. This CDR3 is built from 13 residues. CDR3: CASSRDREAEAFF. CDR3 in DNA: TGTGCTAGTTCCCGGGACAGGGAGGCTGAAGCTTTCTTT.